This TCR beta chain was identified during a study of blood T cell repertoires in COVID-19. Sequenced by immunoSEQ multiplex PCR; TCRdb stores in-frame clones only, minus some. Of hundreds of thousands of clones in the sample, roughly 91% are singletons; the top ten hold roughly a tenth. The sequencing input was PBMCs or T cells enriched from blood (not recorded which). This receptor was identified in a woman aged 25 to 45 who had recovered from COVID-19.

CDR3 nucleotides: TGTGCCAGCAGCTCATACACCCGGGGAGGGGACTATGGCTACACCTTC. Translating gives CASSSYTRGGDYGYTF. This chain connects TRBV11-2 to TRBJ1-2; possibly TRBD1 for D (5 bases). Germline loops: CDR1 SGHAT, CDR2 FQNNGV. CDR3 length: 16 amino acids. Trimming took 4 bases from V and 3 from J, leaving 18 bases between them.